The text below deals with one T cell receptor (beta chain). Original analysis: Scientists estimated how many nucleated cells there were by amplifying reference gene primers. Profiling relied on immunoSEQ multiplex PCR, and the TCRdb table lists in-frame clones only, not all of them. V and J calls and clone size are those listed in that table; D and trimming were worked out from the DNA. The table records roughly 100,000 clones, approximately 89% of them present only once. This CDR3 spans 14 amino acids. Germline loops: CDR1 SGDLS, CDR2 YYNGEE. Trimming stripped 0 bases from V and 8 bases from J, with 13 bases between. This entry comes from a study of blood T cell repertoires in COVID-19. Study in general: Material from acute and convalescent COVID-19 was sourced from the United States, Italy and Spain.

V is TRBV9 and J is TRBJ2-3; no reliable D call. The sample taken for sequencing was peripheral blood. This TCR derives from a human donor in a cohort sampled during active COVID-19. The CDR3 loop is CASSVGSASSTQYF. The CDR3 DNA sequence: TGTGCCAGCAGCGTAGGATCGGCGTCTAGTACGCAGTATTTT.